This entry describes one TCR beta chain. The data are from a study of blood T cell repertoires in COVID-19. Germline CDR1 reads SGHNT; CDR2 reads YYREEE (reference sequence). The CDR3 is made up of 15 amino acids. Trimming at V came to 4 bases and at J to 4 bases, leaving 10 bases not matched to a gene. The assay was immunoSEQ multiplex PCR, and TCRdb's table has in-frame clones only and misses some. The table lists roughly 150,000 clones, 80% to 90% of them singletons, with approximately 7.1% in the top ten. Sequenced input: peripheral blood. V and J are TRBV5-4 and TRBJ1-2; 7 positions agree with TRBD1. The sequence derives from a woman between 45 and 65 years old in a cohort sampled during active or convalescent COVID-19. The CDR3: CASSIDRANGYGYTF. DNA for the CDR3: TGTGCCAGCAGCATCGACAGGGCAAACGGCTATGGCTACACCTTC. Together with reference TRBV5-4 and TRBJ1-2, the CDR3 gives the full variable domain: ETGVTQSPTHLIKTRGQQVTLRCSSQSGHNTVSWYQQALGQGPQFIFQYYREEENGRGNFPPRFSGLQFPNYSSELNVNALELDDSALYLCASSIDRANGYGYTFGSGTRLTVV.